This T cell receptor (beta chain) is from a study of blood T cells in healthy people across ages (dated by TCRdb to the mid-2010s). Turning to the overall study: In model experiments, template switching captured roughly one uniquely barcoded TCR beta cDNA molecule for every two T cells. Age-related changes in TCR beta repertoire diversity were measured in the study by deep sequencing normalized with unique cDNA molecular identifiers. Four age groups were formed from the donors: young (average approximately 15 years), middle-aged (approximately 41), aged (around 68) and long-lived (about 80). Using the same blood draw, the study looked at two additional independent replicas of 1 million unique cDNA reads for two donors, one aged 18 to 30 and the other aged 80 or older. Points the paper makes about the study in general: Bulk unsorted PBMC profiling prevented conclusive comparison of naive and antigen-experienced compartments. A strong correlation was found between observed TCR beta diversity and the percentage of naive T cells measured by flow cytometry. Estimates of total diversity from one million sequenced T cells were regarded as lower bounds and underestimates. As age increased, observed TCR beta diversity per million T cells dropped in a roughly linear way, and a significant reduction was already evident by age around 41. Donor CMV infection status was unknown, potentially confounding age-related changes in expanded clonotypes. Compared with the aged group, the long-lived group had more naive CD4+ T cells, fewer expanded clones and increased TCR diversity, a pattern suggesting age selection.

Donors were 39 systemically healthy Caucasian individuals from Russia aged roughly 6 to 90 years. Each donor gave around 9.9 milliliters of peripheral blood, collected into EDTA-treated Vacutainer tubes. Ficoll-Paque density-gradient centrifugation was used to isolate PBMCs, with at least 7 million per sample. Trizol reagent was used to extract total RNA from the PBMCs, yielding at least 5 micrograms per sample. For every donor, an aliquot of PBMCs went through flow cytometry to measure the percentages of naive CD45RAhigh/CD27high T cells. This clonotype came up many times. The antigen it binds to is not known. Nothing much larger sits one base from this clone, and base qualities are not available. According to the germline V gene, CDR1 reads SGHTA and CDR2 reads FQGNSA. Its CDR3 holds 15 amino acids, cysteine through phenylalanine. Just the 45-base CDR3 DNA is kept, in frame starting at base 1. V and J lose 1 base and 8 bases, and a span of 15 bases separates them.

Library prep was done by 5' RACE. These reads were obtained on an Illumina HiSeq 2500. The second PCR ran for about 7 to 11 cycles and used a J-beta primer mix along with a sample-barcoded 5' primer. A unique molecular identifier was introduced onto each TCR beta cDNA molecule by a template-switch 5' adaptor carrying 12 random nucleotides. At least 2.5 million CDR3-containing paired-end reads were obtained from each sample. All of the RNA was converted into first-strand cDNA using the Mint cDNA synthesis kit, with a TRBC-specific oligonucleotide serving as the primer. Following uracil-DNA glycosylase treatment, a first 18-cycle PCR with universal primers M1SS and BC2_uni_R was performed on all cDNA. Per the source publication's procedure: For normalization, 1 million high-quality reads, each with a distinct molecular identifier, were randomly selected from each sample. Instead of being binned into consensus sequences, reads that shared molecular identifiers were thrown out. MiTCR, run with a Q25 quality threshold and the strictest error-elimination algorithm, handled CDR3 identification, clonotype clustering and error correction. A nonparametric unseen species model with Euler transformation was used to estimate lower-bound total TCR beta diversity. The public reads were run again by TCRdb, first through fastp at Q25 and then through MiXCR, and only productive beta chains were kept. Entries that share a CDR3 protein sequence are merged under the most common genes and DNA. The V and J calls and clone size come from TCRdb's table, not from the authors' own analysis. Within this sample are about 930,000 distinct CDR3 sequences, with 25% to 30% of them counted one time only. Clones ranked in the top ten supply about 10% of the sample.

These data were also filed under a second study, of T cells of mothers and their children. Taken from the second paper: Nine systemically healthy Caucasian individuals served as donors, namely three mothers together with their six children. cDNA synthesis used all of the extracted RNA, with roughly 1.5 ug of RNA in each 15 ul reaction. In the second PCR, the M1S primer added sample barcodes and 2-4 random nucleotides. Each mother yielded over 8.5 million TCR beta CDR3 reads and each child roughly 3.1 million reads. TCR recombination output is similarly shaped by thymic selection in related and unrelated pairs, with a minor effect exerted by inherited differences. Related mother-child pairs always showed normalized repertoire overlap that was slightly higher than in unrelated mother-child pairs, though the difference was never significant. No persistent microchimeric T cell clones were detected, at a sensitivity of around 97 clones per million clonotypes. In the study, deep NGS was used to compare the TCR beta repertoires of mothers and children, and features distinguishing related mother-child pairs from unrelated individuals were sought. Mothers averaged approximately 40 +/- 4 years of age and children averaged about 10 +/- 4 years. After adapter ligation was performed with NEBNext reagents, the libraries were sequenced on an Illumina HiSeq 2000 with 100+100 nt paired-end reads. Mother and child libraries were prepared a month apart and sequenced in separate runs to prevent cross-contamination. For each donor, somewhere between roughly 450,000 and 2,000,000 distinct TCR beta clonotypes were identified. Naive TCR beta clonotypes were estimated from low-frequency clonotypes matched to each donor's FACS-determined naive share, without sorting.

The receptor comes from a middle-aged woman in good health. Material: blood. Recombination linked TRBV7-2 to TRBJ2-1, with the D gene too uncertain to name. The bases read TGTGCCAGCAGCTTAGGCACTTTTAAAGGCGATGAGCAGTTCTTC. Its translation reads: CASSLGTFKGDEQFF.